Each of the 17 T cell receptor beta chains below was sequenced from the same sample in a study of blood T cell repertoires in COVID-19. Sequencing was performed with immunoSEQ multiplex PCR; in TCRdb, only in-frame clones are kept and a portion is missing. The table has approximately 170,000 clones, 84% seen once; the top ten hold 2.5% to 3.5%. The sequenced sample was PBMCs or T cells enriched from blood (not recorded which). All receptors come from a woman aged 25 to 39 who had recovered from COVID-19.

The chain carries TRBV2 and TRBJ2-1, with D maybe TRBD2 (6 bases). V lost 5 bases, J lost 6 bases, and 17 bases lay in between. Germline CDR1 is SNHLY and CDR2 is FYNNEI. This CDR3 spans 15 amino acids. CDR3 loop: CASSLRGTTPNEQFF. CDR3 nucleotides: TGTGCCAGCAGTTTGCGGGGTACTACGCCCAATGAGCAGTTCTTC.

The V call is TRBV5-4, the J call TRBJ1-3, with D hard to call. Between the trimmed V and J ends, which lost 6 bases and 2 bases, there was a span of 12 bases. The CDR3 length is 14 residues. The germline V gene has CDR1 SGHNT and CDR2 YYREEE (reference sequence). This chain's CDR3 is CASKSTEAGNTIYF. The DNA for the CDR3 is TGTGCCAGCAAGTCCACTGAGGCTGGAAACACCATATATTTT. Drawing the rest from reference TRBV5-4 and TRBJ1-3, the complete variable domain is ETGVTQSPTHLIKTRGQQVTLRCSSQSGHNTVSWYQQALGQGPQFIFQYYREEENGRGNFPPRFSGLQFPNYSSELNVNALELDDSALYLCASKSTEAGNTIYFGEGSWLTVV.

The genes are TRBV19 and TRBJ2-7; TRBD2 agrees at 8 bases. The junction had 3 bases not matched to a gene; V was cut back by 3 bases and J by 5 bases. Per the germline V gene, CDR1 is LNHDA and CDR2 is SQIVND (reference sequence). There are 13 residues in the CDR3. The CDR3 is CASSIGSGNEQYF. The CDR3 DNA is TGTGCCAGTAGTATTGGTAGCGGGAACGAGCAGTACTTC.

The rearrangement links TRBV5-4 to TRBJ1-2; D unresolved. The CDR3 extends over 16 amino acids. Trimming pared 4 bases from V and 4 bases from J, leaving 20 bases between. The germline V gene has CDR1 SGHNT and CDR2 YYREEE (reference sequence). The CDR3 region is CASSLVSERFSYGYTF. CDR3 nucleotide sequence: TGTGCCAGCAGCCTAGTGAGTGAAAGGTTTAGCTATGGCTACACCTTC. Full variable domain (outside the CDR3, taken from reference TRBV5-4 and TRBJ1-2): ETGVTQSPTHLIKTRGQQVTLRCSSQSGHNTVSWYQQALGQGPQFIFQYYREEENGRGNFPPRFSGLQFPNYSSELNVNALELDDSALYLCASSLVSERFSYGYTFGSGTRLTVV.

J is TRBJ1-1 and V is TRBV7-9; the match to TRBD1 covers 9 bases. This CDR3 spans 13 amino acids. Trimming removed 5 bases from V and 3 bases from J; junction bases left unmatched: 1. CDR1 SEHNR and CDR2 FQNEAQ come from the germline V gene (reference sequence). Written as DNA, the CDR3 is TGTGCCAGCAGCCGGACAGGGGACACTGAAGCTTTCTTT. Translating gives CASSRTGDTEAFF.

The V call is TRBV29-1, the J call TRBJ2-1, with 10 bases lining up with TRBD2. Germline CDR1 and CDR2: SQVTM and ANQGSEA. V lost 3 bases to trimming and J lost 1 base; unmatched junction nucleotides: 6. The CDR3 extends over 16 amino acids. The CDR3 sequence is CSVDAVAGGSYNEQFF. The CDR3 nucleotides are TGCAGCGTTGATGCGGTAGCGGGAGGTTCCTACAATGAGCAGTTCTTC.

This chain connects TRBV7-2 to TRBJ1-2; perhaps TRBD1 as D (6 bases). Germline V gene sequence: CDR1 SGHTA, CDR2 FQGNSA. Trimming took off 1 base at V and 10 bases at J, with 13 bases between the two ends. The CDR3 extends over 13 amino acids. The CDR3 reads CASSLEGLGAYTF. The CDR3 nucleotides read TGTGCCAGCAGCTTAGAGGGTTTGGGGGCCTACACCTTC.

This chain connects TRBV12-5 to TRBJ2-1, with 11 bases matching TRBD2. The germline V gene encodes CDR1 LGHNT and CDR2 FRNRAP. Unmatched junction bases numbered 2, after V lost 0 bases and J lost 1 base. CDR3 length: 17 residues. CDR3 region: CASGLVLAGDSYNEQFF. In DNA form, the CDR3 reads TGTGCTAGTGGTTTGGTACTAGCGGGGGATTCCTACAATGAGCAGTTCTTC.

The chain links TRBV7-6 to TRBJ1-4; D is ambiguous. With 2 bases removed from V and 7 bases from J, the gap between germline ends came to 11 bases. In germline, CDR1 is SGHVS, CDR2 FNYEAQ. This CDR3 region has 14 residues. The CDR3 DNA sequence: TGTGCCAGCAGCTTAAACCCGTTGGCTGAAAAACTGTTTTTT. Translated, it gives CASSLNPLAEKLFF.

The V gene is TRBV4-2, the J gene TRBJ2-7; 11 bases fit TRBD1. CDR1 and CDR2 from the germline V gene are LGHNA and YNFKEQ. J lost 4 bases, V lost 4 bases, and 6 bases had no gene match. This CDR3 is 15 amino acids long. CDR3: CASSPRGTGGYEQYF. CDR3 bases: TGTGCCAGCAGCCCAAGAGGGACAGGGGGTTACGAGCAGTACTTC.

V and J are TRBV6-5 and TRBJ1-1; 7 bases are a match to TRBD1. Unmatched junction bases numbered 6, after V lost 10 bases and J lost 1 base. The CDR3 is 13 residues long. In germline, CDR1 is MNHEY, CDR2 SVGAGI. CDR3 bases: TGTGCCACCTACAGGGGCTGGAACACTGAAGCTTTCTTT. Translated, it gives CATYRGWNTEAFF.

The gene calls are TRBV19 and TRBJ2-4; D is possibly TRBD2 (6 bases). Trimming stripped 4 bases from V and 0 bases from J, with 13 bases between. Per germline, CDR1 LNHDA and CDR2 SQIVND (reference sequence). There are 16 residues in the CDR3. CDR3 bases: TGTGCCAGTAGTACCCAAGCGGGCCTAGCCAAAAACATTCAGTACTTC. Translated, it gives CASSTQAGLAKNIQYF. Full variable domain (remainder filled in from reference TRBV19 and TRBJ2-4): DGGITQSPKYLFRKEGQNVTLSCEQNLNHDAMYWYRQDPGQGLRLIYYSQIVNDFQKGDIAEGYSVSREKKESFPLTVTSAQKNPTAFYLCASSTQAGLAKNIQYFGAGTRLSVL.

The chain carries TRBV19 and TRBJ1-6, with D tentatively TRBD1 (5 bases). CDR3 length: 15 residues. Germline CDR1 reads LNHDA; CDR2 reads SQIVND (reference sequence). V dropped 7 bases and J dropped 2 bases, with 12 bases sitting between them. The chain's CDR3 is CASKPDKAYNSPLHF. CDR3 nucleotides: TGTGCCAGTAAGCCGGACAAAGCCTATAATTCACCCCTCCACTTT.

Only one count was recorded for this clone. The chain employs TRBV4-1 and TRBJ2-5; 10 bases are a match to TRBD2. V shed 3 bases, J shed 2 bases, and the junction held 6 bases outside the gene matches. The CDR3 is 16 residues long. Germline-derived CDR1 and CDR2 are MGHRA and YSYEKL. Written as DNA, the CDR3 is TGCGCCAGCAGCCAGCTAGCGGGGGTTCCACAAGAGACCCAGTACTTC. Translated: CASSQLAGVPQETQYF.

The rearrangement uses TRBV9 and TRBJ2-1; 7 bases fit TRBD2. The ends lost 0 bases at V and 8 bases at J; junction bases unmatched: 8. Germline V gene data show CDR1 as SGDLS and CDR2 as YYNGEE. The CDR3 loop spans 15 amino acids. The DNA of the CDR3 is TGTGCCAGCAGCGTAGTGGATAGCGGGCGGGATGAGCAGTTCTTC. This gives the protein CASSVVDSGRDEQFF.

This chain joins TRBV20-1 and TRBJ2-7, with D perhaps matching TRBD1 (6 bases). Germline CDR1 DFQATT, CDR2 SNEGSKA (reference sequence). The CDR3 loop spans 11 amino acids. V was pared by 5 bases and J by 6 bases, with 11 bases between. In DNA form, the CDR3 reads TGCAGTGCTGGGGGCACTACCGAGCAGTACGTC. Translation: CSAGGTTEQYV.

The chain has TRBV18 and TRBJ1-2; D unclear. This CDR3 is 13 amino acids long. Trimming pared 2 bases from V and 4 bases from J, leaving 8 bases between. The germline V gene encodes CDR1 KGHSH and CDR2 LQKENI. For the CDR3, the DNA is TGTGCCAGCTCACCAATCGCAGTCTATGGCTACACCTTC. Protein: CASSPIAVYGYTF.